Listed here are 2 T cell receptor beta chains from one sample, sequenced in a study of human T cells and chemical hapten exposure. TCRdb re-analysed the RACE reads in MiXCR, keeping a single row per CDR3 protein. Of nearly 85,000 distinct CDR3 sequences in the sample, roughly 11% were seen once. The sample's time point: patch test 2, 6 weeks after DPC sensitization. The treatment denotes: therapeutic diphenylcyclopropenone sensitization with weekly scalp DPC. This sample comprised whole blood, obtained in connection with sensitization to the hapten diphenylcyclopropenone (DPC). These receptors originate from a man aged 18 to 29 with alopecia areata. Some clones in this sample may be carry-over from other donors' samples.

In its sample, this clonotype was seen many times. V usage is TRBV7-3 and J usage is TRBJ2-3; 9 bases are shared with TRBD1. The CDR3 consists of 17 residues. Germline lookup yields CDR1 SGHTA and CDR2 FQGTGA. With V trimmed by 5 bases and J by 2 bases, 11 bases remained unmatched. The chain's CDR3 is CASSTQPGTGSTDTQYF. Written as DNA, the CDR3 is TGTGCCAGCAGCACCCAGCCCGGGACAGGGTCCACAGATACGCAGTATTTT.

The rearrangement links TRBV3-1 to TRBJ2-3; either TRBD1 or TRBD2 may supply D (5 bases each). Germline-derived CDR1 and CDR2 are LGHDT and YNNKEL (reference sequence). This CDR3 region has 17 residues. The ends were cut back, 2 bases at V and 1 base at J, with 16 bases in the middle. In nucleotides, the CDR3 is TGTGCCAGCAGCCAACCCCTCTCCGGGACGGGCACAGATACGCAGTATTTT. Amino acid sequence: CASSQPLSGTGTDTQYF.